This TCR beta chain derives from a study of blood T cell repertoires in COVID-19. The data were produced by immunoSEQ multiplex PCR, yet TCRdb's version contains in-frame clones alone and is incomplete. There are more than 300,000 clones in the sample; over 70% occur only once, and approximately 1.1% lies in the top ten. CDR1 and CDR2 (germline): KGHDR, SFDVKD. V was shortened by 3 bases and J by 6 bases, with 10 bases between the two germline ends. This CDR3 has 13 amino acids. The TCR originated in a woman aged 45-65 years with acute or convalescent COVID-19. Specimen: peripheral blood. The rearrangement links TRBV24-1 to TRBJ1-2; D unclear. In DNA form, the CDR3 reads TGTGCCACCAGTGATGAGAGAAGAGATGGCTACACCTTC. It translates to CATSDERRDGYTF.